The 25 T cell receptor beta chains below were found in one sample sequenced in a study of T cells in Graves' hyperthyroidism and ophthalmopathy. RNA transcripts yielded amplified TCR beta CDR3 regions. RT-PCR in the first round (using the HTBI primer set) targeted the TCR CDR3. TCRdb fed the multiplex PCR reads into MiXCR, producing one record per CDR3 protein. The table lists 490,000 or so distinct CDR3 sequences, about 20% of them singletons, with over 45% in the top ten. Sequenced material: blood. These receptors all come from a middle-aged man with Graves' ophthalmopathy.

This clonotype was seen only once. This chain connects TRBV6-1 to TRBJ1-2; D unresolved. CDR1 is MNHNS, CDR2 SASEGT, per germline. The CDR3 sequence is 13 residues long. With 7 bases removed from V and 8 bases from J, the gap between germline ends came to 17 bases. This CDR3 reads CASIKGGSGGYTF. The CDR3 DNA sequence: TGTGCCAGCATCAAAGGAGGGTCGGGAGGCTACACCTTC.

There are a few counts of this clonotype. The chain has TRBV7-9 and TRBJ2-7; D might be TRBD2 (6 bases). This CDR3 region has 13 residues. Trimming left V 7 bases short and J 2 bases short, with 12 bases between. CDR1 is SEHNR, CDR2 FQNEAQ, per germline (reference sequence). This CDR3 is CASIGSRTYEQYF. The CDR3 DNA reads as TGTGCCAGCATCGGGAGTCGGACCTACGAGCAGTACTTC.

About this clonotype: One base away lies a much larger clone, so this may be a sequencing read error. The chain links TRBV11-2 to TRBJ1-5; D perhaps matches TRBD1 (5 bases). This CDR3 has 13 residues. The germline CDR1 and CDR2 sequences are SGHAT and FQNNGV. The CDR3 nucleotides are TGTGCCAGCAGCTTTTCCAGGGATCAGCTCCAGCATTTT. Translation gives CASSFSRDQLQHF.

This clonotype was recorded a few times. The V call is TRBV5-1, the J call TRBJ1-1, with D maybe TRBD1 (6 bases). CDR1 and CDR2 (germline): SGHRS, YFSETQ. The V end lost 4 bases, the J end lost 1 base, and 14 bases lay between the germline ends. The CDR3 loop spans 15 amino acids. The CDR3 sequence: CASSPWQGKNTEAFF. CDR3 sequence (DNA): TGCGCCAGCAGCCCCTGGCAGGGGAAGAACACTGAAGCTTTCTTT.

This clonotype was observed a handful of times. V gene TRBV6-1 combines with J gene TRBJ1-2; D remains ambiguous. The CDR3 consists of 15 residues. V lost 7 bases, J lost 1 base, and 16 bases lay in between. Germline V gene data show CDR1 as MNHNS and CDR2 as SASEGT. DNA for the CDR3: TGTGCCAGCACCTTCTCCCCGACGGTTAACTATGGCTACACCTTC. Residues: CASTFSPTVNYGYTF.

This clonotype occurred a few times. The rearrangement uses TRBV12-3 or TRBV12-4 and TRBJ1-2; D is unclear. V was clipped by 4 bases and J by 8 bases, with 5 bases between them. CDR3 size: 10 residues. CDR3 protein: CASSYRGYTF. The CDR3 coding sequence is TGTGCCAGCAGTTATCGGGGCTACACCTTC.

This clonotype was seen repeatedly, ten times or more. The gene calls are TRBV10-3 and TRBJ2-7, with 13 nucleotides matching TRBD2. From germline, CDR1 is ENHRY and CDR2 SYGVKD. This CDR3 comprises 15 residues. Trimming took 6 bases from V and 2 from J; bases not matched to a gene: 4. CDR3: CAIRETSGGAYEQYF. In nucleotides, the CDR3 is TGTGCCATCAGGGAAACTAGCGGGGGGGCCTACGAGCAGTACTTC.

This clonotype was detected a few times. The chain recombines TRBV10-2 with TRBJ2-4, with 7 nucleotides matching TRBD1. Trimming at V came to 3 bases and at J to 3 bases, leaving 8 bases not matched to a gene. CDR1 WSHSY and CDR2 SAAADI come from the germline V gene. The CDR3 is made up of 16 amino acids. The CDR3, as DNA: TGCGCCAGCAGTGACCTCAGGGGGAGTGGCAAAAACATTCAGTACTTC. This gives the protein CASSDLRGSGKNIQYF.

The chain links TRBV20-1 to TRBJ2-3; a weak D match, TRBD2 (6 bases). This CDR3 has 17 amino acids. CDR1 and CDR2 (germline): DFQATT, SNEGSKA (reference sequence). Between the trimmed V and J ends, which lost 6 bases and 3 bases, there was a span of 25 bases. CDR3 bases: TGCAGTGCCCCCAAGGGAGGACCCGTCGTAGGTACAGATACGCAGTATTTT. Translated: CSAPKGGPVVGTDTQYF.

This clonotype appeared a few times. The chain uses TRBV6-2 or TRBV6-3 and TRBJ2-2; 13 positions match TRBD2. This CDR3 is 18 amino acids long. CDR1 is MNHEY and CDR2 is SVGEGT in the germline V gene. Trimming took 2 bases from V and 6 from J; bases not matched to a gene: 9. The CDR3, as DNA: TGTGCCAGCAGTTACCGTCGACTAGCGGGAGGAGGGGCCGGGGAGCTGTTTTTT. Residues: CASSYRRLAGGGAGELFF.

This clonotype was seen only a few times. The chain employs TRBV5-1 and TRBJ2-7; 9 bases fit TRBD1. J gave up 5 bases and V 1 base, and 4 bases lay outside the gene matches. From germline, CDR1 is SGHRS and CDR2 YFSETQ. CDR3 size: 14 residues. DNA of the CDR3: TGCGCCAGCAGCTTGATGACAGGGGGGAACGAGCAGTACTTC. Encoded protein: CASSLMTGGNEQYF.

The chain employs TRBV7-6 and TRBJ2-1; D remains ambiguous. The CDR3 consists of 11 residues. V was pared by 8 bases and J by 8 bases, with 10 bases between. CDR1 SGHVS and CDR2 FNYEAQ come from the germline V gene. The CDR3 reads CASGVGYEQFF. Written as DNA, the CDR3 is TGTGCCAGCGGGGTGGGCTATGAGCAGTTCTTC.

Ten or more counts support this clonotype. This chain joins TRBV12-3 or TRBV12-4 and TRBJ2-3, with 8 nucleotides matching TRBD1. This CDR3 has 14 amino acids. Trimming cost V 2 bases and J 5 bases; bases outside gene matches: 3. CDR3 bases: TGTGCCAGCAGTTTACAGGGGGCGCGAGATACGCAGTATTTT. Translating it yields CASSLQGARDTQYF.

This clonotype was counted many times. CDR3 loop: CASSGAQQGAIYNEQFF. DNA of the CDR3: TGTGCCAGCAGTGGAGCCCAACAGGGGGCGATCTACAATGAGCAGTTCTTC. This sequence joins TRBV12-3 or TRBV12-4 and TRBJ2-1; 9 nucleotides match TRBD1. There are 17 residues in the CDR3. The trim removed 5 bases at V and 3 bases at J, leaving 11 bases unmatched.

This clonotype was seen repeatedly, ten times or more. V and J are TRBV5-1 and TRBJ2-3; TRBD2 agrees at 11 bases. The CDR3 covers 15 residues. Germline values: CDR1 SGHRS, CDR2 YFSETQ. J was trimmed by 11 bases and V by 7 bases; bases with no gene match: 15. The CDR3 here is CASSKVAGGHRWQYF. The CDR3 DNA sequence: TGCGCCAGCTCAAAGGTAGCGGGGGGGCACAGATGGCAGTATTTT.

At least ten counts were recorded for this clonotype. V is TRBV15 and J is TRBJ2-1, with 9 positions matching TRBD2. Trimming at V came to 1 base and at J to 10 bases, leaving 11 bases not matched to a gene. CDR1 is LNHNV, CDR2 YYDKDF, per germline (reference sequence). This CDR3 has 16 residues. Here the CDR3 reads CATSRVRGLASWEQFF. DNA of the CDR3: TGTGCCACCAGCAGAGTAAGAGGACTAGCGTCATGGGAGCAGTTCTTC.

V gene TRBV29-1 combines with J gene TRBJ1-2; D possibly corresponds to TRBD1 (5 bases). The V and J ends lost 4 bases and 5 bases respectively, with 14 bases between them. The CDR3 runs to 13 residues. CDR1 is SQVTM and CDR2 is ANQGSEA in the germline V gene. The CDR3 protein is CSVVTGTGYGYTF. The CDR3 bases are TGCAGCGTTGTCACAGGAACAGGTTATGGCTACACCTTC.

This clonotype was picked up many times. The rearrangement uses TRBV28 and TRBJ2-7, with no clear D. V dropped 6 bases and J dropped 1 base, with 13 bases sitting between them. Germline values: CDR1 MDHEN, CDR2 SYDVKM. There are 14 residues in the CDR3. CDR3 DNA: TGTGCCAGCAGGGCAGAAGGACGGTCCTACGAGCAGTACTTC. Amino acids: CASRAEGRSYEQYF.

J is TRBJ2-7 and V is TRBV9, with TRBD1 identical over 7 bases. Germline CDR1 reads SGDLS; CDR2 reads YYNGEE. With 0 bases clipped from V and 2 bases from J, the junction kept 5 bases outside the gene matches. The CDR3 sequence is 15 residues long. The CDR3 DNA sequence: TGTGCCAGCAGCGTAGGGACAGGTGCTACCTACGAGCAGTACTTC. The encoded protein is CASSVGTGATYEQYF. Combining the CDR3 with reference TRBV9 and TRBJ2-7 gives the whole variable domain DSGVTQTPKHLITATGQRVTLRCSPRSGDLSVYWYQQSLDQGLQFLIQYYNGEERAKGNILERFSAQQFPDLHSELNLSSLELGDSALYFCASSVGTGATYEQYFGPGTRLTVT.

This chain links TRBV19 with TRBJ2-7; the D is unclear. This CDR3 region has 15 residues. Trimming took 4 bases from V and 3 from J, leaving 16 bases between them. The V gene's germline CDR1 is LNHDA and CDR2 SQIVND (reference sequence). In DNA, the CDR3 is TGTGCCAGTAGTAGCGGCCGAGGCGGCTTCTACGAGCAGTACTTC. Protein: CASSSGRGGFYEQYF.

This clonotype was counted between two and nine times. The rearrangement links TRBV20-1 to TRBJ2-7; 10 bases are a match to TRBD1. The CDR3 sequence is 14 residues long. Germline trimming cut 5 bases from V and 1 base from J; bases unmatched to any gene: 5. Germline V CDR1 and CDR2: DFQATT, SNEGSKA (reference sequence). CDR3 residues: CSAGPGQGSYEQYF. The CDR3 bases are TGCAGTGCTGGCCCGGGACAGGGGTCCTACGAGCAGTACTTC.

V gene TRBV6-1 combines with J gene TRBJ2-5, with D tentatively TRBD2 (6 bases). The V gene lost 2 bases and the J gene lost 1 base, with 11 bases spanning the gap. The CDR3 runs 15 residues. In germline, CDR1 is MNHNS, CDR2 SASEGT. This CDR3 is CASSETSYPQETQYF. The DNA of the CDR3 is TGTGCCAGCAGTGAAACTAGCTACCCCCAAGAGACCCAGTACTTC.

Ten or more counts support this clonotype. This chain connects TRBV18 to TRBJ1-1; D may be TRBD1 (5 bases). V lost 3 bases to trimming and J lost 7 bases, with 6 bases between them. The CDR3 is 11 amino acids. Germline loops: CDR1 KGHSH, CDR2 LQKENI. This chain's CDR3 is CASSPQGEAFF. CDR3 DNA sequence: TGTGCCAGCTCACCCCAGGGTGAAGCTTTCTTT.

This chain links TRBV7-2 with TRBJ2-1, with TRBD1 identical over 9 bases. The CDR3 runs 14 residues. V was clipped by 1 base and J by 15 bases; unmatched bases: 10. Per germline, CDR1 SGHTA and CDR2 FQGNSA. CDR3 in DNA: TGTGCCAGCAGCTTAGGACAGGGGGGGACAACGGCGTTCTTC. The encoded protein is CASSLGQGGTTAFF.

The V and J genes are TRBV11-3 and TRBJ1-5; TRBD1 matches at 10 bases. The V gene end was trimmed by 5 bases and the J gene end by 1 base; junction bases not matched to a gene: 8. The CDR3 length is 17 residues. CDR1 is SGHNT and CDR2 is YENEEA in the germline V gene. The CDR3 loop reads CASSPGTGEGSNQPQHF. In DNA, the CDR3 is TGTGCCAGCAGCCCCGGGACAGGGGAAGGAAGCAATCAGCCCCAGCATTTT.